This T cell receptor (beta chain) was sequenced for a study of T cells in Graves' hyperthyroidism and ophthalmopathy. Researchers took RNA transcripts and amplified the TCR beta CDR3 regions from them. The HTBI primer set drove a first-round RT-PCR of the TCR CDR3. TCRdb re-analysed the multiplex PCR reads in MiXCR, keeping a single row per CDR3 protein. The table records roughly 380,000 distinct CDR3 sequences, roughly an eighth of them present only once. This clonotype was seen repeatedly, ten times or more. V was pared by 5 bases and J by 1 base, with 10 bases of the junction left unmatched. Germline values: CDR1 DFQATT, CDR2 SNEGSKA (reference sequence). This CDR3 is built from 15 residues.

V and J are TRBV20-1 and TRBJ1-1; 7 bases map to TRBD1. Material for sequencing was blood. This TCR derives from a woman younger than 35 with Graves' hyperthyroidism. CDR3 sequence reads: CSALGGQLGNTEAFF. The CDR3, as DNA: TGCAGTGCTCTAGGGGGACAGCTGGGGAACACTGAAGCTTTCTTT.